This TCR beta chain appears in the sequencing data of a study of early T cells in non-severe SARS-CoV-2 infection. Study background: Bulk RNA from unsorted whole blood was sequenced; chains were unpaired.

Individual cDNA molecules were tagged with unique molecular identifiers, the study reported. TCRdb re-called the 5' RACE reads with MiXCR, one entry per CDR3 protein. The sample has about 46,000 distinct CDR3 sequences; about 5.3% are singletons. This clonotype was seen repeatedly, ten times or more. Trimming took 5 bases from V and 6 from J, leaving 14 bases between them. In germline, CDR1 is SGHVS, CDR2 FQNEAQ. The length of the CDR3 is 13 residues. The clonotype was recovered from an adult who was a healthcare worker with PCR-confirmed SARS-CoV-2 infection or an uninfected control (not recorded which). This material consisted of whole blood, taken at baseline. The rearrangement links TRBV7-8 to TRBJ2-7; possible D gene TRBD2, 5 bases. The CDR3 protein is CASSRGPYTEQYF. The CDR3 DNA follows: TGTGCCAGCAGCAGAGGGCCTTACACCGAGCAGTACTTC.